This T cell receptor beta chain was sequenced during a study of chemoradiotherapy in HPV16-positive cancers. As to this clone: Its target is unknown.

The CDR3 loop spans 13 amino acids. Trimming took off 0 bases at V and 3 bases at J, with 5 bases between the two ends. The germline V gene has CDR1 SGDLS and CDR2 YYNGEE. Points from the study as a whole: During treatment, candidate HPV-specific clones and E7-related motifs expanded in tumor. Functional assays defining HPV-specific T cells used only a couple of HPV16-positive patients.

Profiling relied on immunoSEQ multiplex PCR, and the TCRdb table lists in-frame clones only, not all of them. Of over 14,000 clones in the sample, around 80% are singletons; the top ten hold around 9.6%. The V gene is TRBV9, the J gene TRBJ2-3; unclear D gene. This clonotype originated in a human donor with HPV-associated anogenital cancer. Sampling was conducted from a patient who underwent chemoradiotherapy. CDR3 nucleotide sequence: TGTGCCAGCAGCGTAGAGTGGACAGATACGCAGTATTTT. Translation: CASSVEWTDTQYF.